Included here is one T cell receptor (beta chain) sequence, with context. V dropped 4 bases and J dropped 10; count of bases not matched to a gene: 6. There are 13 residues in the CDR3. The germline gives CDR1 SGHTA, CDR2 FQGNSA. Per the study methods: Amplifying reference gene primers gave estimates of nucleated cell counts. Profiled with immunoSEQ multiplex PCR; TCRdb holds only in-frame clones, not every one. V and J calls and clone size are as listed in that table; D and trimming were resolved from the DNA. Of over 90,000 clones in the sample, 81% are singletons; the top ten hold about 23%. This entry is derived from a study of blood T cell repertoires in COVID-19. Overall study context: Samples taken during acute and convalescent COVID-19 were collected in the United States, Italy and Spain. T cells, B-cell-depleted T cells, or PBMCs provided the cDNA or gDNA that served as material.

This sequence originates from a man at least 80 years old with active or convalescent COVID-19. Sequenced: peripheral blood. The chain combines TRBV7-2 with TRBJ2-1, with 8 bases fitting TRBD2. CDR3 bases: TGTGCCAGCAGCTGGTCTGCTAGCGGGGAGCAGTTCTTC. Encoded protein: CASSWSASGEQFF.